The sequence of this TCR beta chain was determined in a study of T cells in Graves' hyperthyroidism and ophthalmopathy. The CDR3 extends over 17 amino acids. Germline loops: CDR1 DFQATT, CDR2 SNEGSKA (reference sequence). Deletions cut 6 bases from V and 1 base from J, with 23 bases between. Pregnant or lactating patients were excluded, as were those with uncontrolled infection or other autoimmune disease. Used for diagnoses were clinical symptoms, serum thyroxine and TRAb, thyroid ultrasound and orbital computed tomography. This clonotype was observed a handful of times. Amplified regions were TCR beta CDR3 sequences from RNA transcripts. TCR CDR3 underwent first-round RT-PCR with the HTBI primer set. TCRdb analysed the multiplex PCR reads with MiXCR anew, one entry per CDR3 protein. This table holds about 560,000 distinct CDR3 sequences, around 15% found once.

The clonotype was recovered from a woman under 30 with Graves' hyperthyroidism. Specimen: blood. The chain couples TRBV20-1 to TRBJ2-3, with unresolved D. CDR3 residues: CSALAPRRSEGTDTQYF. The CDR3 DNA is TGCAGTGCCCTTGCCCCGCGCCGGTCCGAGGGCACAGATACGCAGTATTTT.